This TCR beta chain was identified in a study of blood T cell repertoires in COVID-19. V lost 0 bases and J lost 7; bases outside the gene matches: 3. Germline loops: CDR1 GTSNPN, CDR2 SVGIG (reference sequence). CDR3 length: 13 residues. Sequenced by immunoSEQ multiplex PCR; TCRdb stores in-frame clones only, minus some. The data hold 97,000 or so clones, with roughly nine tenths observed a single time. The source is a man in his sixties with acute or convalescent COVID-19. The gene calls are TRBV30 and TRBJ1-3; TRBD1 matches at 7 bases. Sequencing was carried out using peripheral blood. In DNA, the CDR3 is TGTGCCTGGAGTGTACGCAGGGGGAACACCATATATTTT. Its translation: CAWSVRRGNTIYF.